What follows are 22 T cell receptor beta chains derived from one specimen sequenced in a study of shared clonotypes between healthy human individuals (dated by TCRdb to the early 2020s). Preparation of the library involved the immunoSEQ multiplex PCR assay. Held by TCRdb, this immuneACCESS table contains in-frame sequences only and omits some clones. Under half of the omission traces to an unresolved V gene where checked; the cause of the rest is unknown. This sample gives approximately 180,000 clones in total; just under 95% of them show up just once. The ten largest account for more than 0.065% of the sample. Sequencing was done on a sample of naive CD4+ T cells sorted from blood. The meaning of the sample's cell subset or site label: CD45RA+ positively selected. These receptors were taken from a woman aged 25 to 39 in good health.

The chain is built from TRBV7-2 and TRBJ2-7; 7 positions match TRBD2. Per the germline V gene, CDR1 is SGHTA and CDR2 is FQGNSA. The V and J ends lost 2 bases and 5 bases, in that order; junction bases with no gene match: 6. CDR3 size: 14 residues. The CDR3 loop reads CASSLWGGRNEQYF. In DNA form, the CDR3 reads TGTGCCAGCAGCTTATGGGGCGGGAGAAACGAGCAGTACTTC.

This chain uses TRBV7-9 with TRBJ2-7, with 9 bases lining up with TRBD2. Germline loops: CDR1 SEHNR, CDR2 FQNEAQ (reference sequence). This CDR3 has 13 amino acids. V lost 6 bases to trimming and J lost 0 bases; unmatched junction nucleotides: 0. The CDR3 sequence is CASRRGGSYEQYF. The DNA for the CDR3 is TGTGCCAGCAGGCGGGGGGGCTCCTACGAGCAGTACTTC. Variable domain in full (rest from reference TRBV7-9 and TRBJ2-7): DTGVSQNPRHKITKRGQNVTFRCDPISEHNRLYWYRQTLGQGPEFLTYFQNEAQLEKSRLLSDRFSAERPKGSFSTLEIQRTEQGDSAMYLCASRRGGSYEQYFGPGTRLTVT.

The CDR3, as DNA: TGTGCCTGGAGTCTCTCGGCTATTCTGAACACTGAAGCTTTCTTT. Amino acids: CAWSLSAILNTEAFF. This chain links TRBV30 with TRBJ1-1, with D unclear. The ends were cut back, 2 bases at V and 0 bases at J, with 13 bases in the middle. This CDR3 comprises 15 residues. Germline V gene lookup returns CDR1 GTSNPN and CDR2 SVGIG (reference sequence).

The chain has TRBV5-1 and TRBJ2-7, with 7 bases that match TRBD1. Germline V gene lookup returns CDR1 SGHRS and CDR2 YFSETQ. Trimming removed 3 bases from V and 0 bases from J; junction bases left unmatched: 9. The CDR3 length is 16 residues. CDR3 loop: CASSWGQTHHSYEQYF. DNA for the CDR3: TGCGCCAGCAGCTGGGGACAGACTCATCACTCCTACGAGCAGTACTTC.

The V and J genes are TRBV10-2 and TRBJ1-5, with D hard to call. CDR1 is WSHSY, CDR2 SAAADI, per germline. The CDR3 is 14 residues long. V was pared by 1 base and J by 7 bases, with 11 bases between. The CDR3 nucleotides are TGCGCCAGCAGTGAGTATAGGGCTGGGCAGCCCCAGCATTTT. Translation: CASSEYRAGQPQHF.

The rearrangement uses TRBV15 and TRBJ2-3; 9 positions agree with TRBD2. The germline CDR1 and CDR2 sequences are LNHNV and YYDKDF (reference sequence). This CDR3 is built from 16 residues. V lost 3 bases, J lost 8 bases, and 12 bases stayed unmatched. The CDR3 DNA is TGTGCCACCAGCAGGGCCCCTAGCGGGAATACCGGTACGCAGTATTTT. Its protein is CATSRAPSGNTGTQYF. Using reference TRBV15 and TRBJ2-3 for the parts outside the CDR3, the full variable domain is DAMVIQNPRYQVTQFGKPVTLSCSQTLNHNVMYWYQQKSSQAPKLLFHYYDKDFNNEADTPDNFQSRRPNTSFCFLDIRSPGLGDTAMYLCATSRAPSGNTGTQYFGPGTRLTVL.

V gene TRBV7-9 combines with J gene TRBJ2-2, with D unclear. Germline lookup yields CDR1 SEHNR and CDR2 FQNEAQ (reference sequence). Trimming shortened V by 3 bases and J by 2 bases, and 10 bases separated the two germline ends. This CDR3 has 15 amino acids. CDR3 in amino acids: CASSFEWGNTGELFF. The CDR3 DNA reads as TGTGCCAGCAGCTTCGAATGGGGTAACACCGGGGAGCTGTTTTTT.

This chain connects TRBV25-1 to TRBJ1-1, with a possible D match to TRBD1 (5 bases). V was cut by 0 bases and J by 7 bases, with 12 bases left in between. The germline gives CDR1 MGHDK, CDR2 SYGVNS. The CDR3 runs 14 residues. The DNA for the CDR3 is TGTGCCAGCAGTGAATATCAAGGGGTGGATGAAGCTTTCTTT. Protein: CASSEYQGVDEAFF.

CDR3 loop: CASSLAGLGAHEQYF. CDR3 nucleotides: TGTGCCAGCAGTTTGGCGGGACTCGGGGCCCACGAGCAGTACTTC. This chain connects TRBV25-1 to TRBJ2-5; D may be TRBD2 (6 bases). The DNA matches TRBJ2-7 better at its end, which makes the J call doubtful. Germline CDR1 MGHDK, CDR2 SYGVNS. The CDR3 loop spans 15 amino acids.

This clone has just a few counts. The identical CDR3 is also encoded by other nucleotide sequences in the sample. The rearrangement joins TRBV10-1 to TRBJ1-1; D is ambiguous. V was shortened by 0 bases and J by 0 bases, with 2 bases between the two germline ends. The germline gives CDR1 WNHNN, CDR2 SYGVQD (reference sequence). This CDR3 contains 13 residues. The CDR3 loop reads CASSESLNTEAFF. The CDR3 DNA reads TGCGCCAGCAGTGAGTCGTTGAACACTGAAGCTTTCTTT.

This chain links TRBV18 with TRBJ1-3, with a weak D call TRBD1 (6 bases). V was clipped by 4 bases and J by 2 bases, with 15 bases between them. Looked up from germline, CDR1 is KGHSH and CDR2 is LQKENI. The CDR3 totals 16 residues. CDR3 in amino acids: CASSQQWTDPGNTIYF. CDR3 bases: TGTGCCAGCTCACAGCAATGGACAGATCCTGGAAACACCATATATTTT. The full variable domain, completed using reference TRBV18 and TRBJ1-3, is NAGVMQNPRHLVRRRGQEARLRCSPMKGHSHVYWYRQLPEEGLKFMVYLQKENIIDESGMPKERFSAEFPKEGPSILRIQQVVRGDSAAYFCASSQQWTDPGNTIYFGEGSWLTVV.

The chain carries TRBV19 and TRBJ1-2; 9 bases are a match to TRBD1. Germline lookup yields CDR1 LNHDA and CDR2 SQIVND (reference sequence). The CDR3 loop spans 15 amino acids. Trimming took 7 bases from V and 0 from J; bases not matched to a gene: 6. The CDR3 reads CASIPRTGANYGYTF. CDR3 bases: TGTGCCAGTATCCCCCGGACAGGGGCTAACTATGGCTACACCTTC. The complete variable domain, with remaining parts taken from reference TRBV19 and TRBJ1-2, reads DGGITQSPKYLFRKEGQNVTLSCEQNLNHDAMYWYRQDPGQGLRLIYYSQIVNDFQKGDIAEGYSVSREKKESFPLTVTSAQKNPTAFYLCASIPRTGANYGYTFGSGTRLTVV.

CDR3 loop: CASSLDQGRNTIYF. The CDR3 DNA reads as TGCGCCAGCAGCTTGGACCAGGGCAGAAACACCATATATTTT. This chain connects TRBV5-1 to TRBJ1-3, with D possibly TRBD1 on 5 matching bases. V shed 0 bases and J shed 5 bases, with 9 bases lying between them. The V gene's germline CDR1 is SGHRS and CDR2 YFSETQ. The CDR3 runs 14 residues.

CDR3 DNA: TGTGCCAGCAGTAAGCGGCAGGGAACGAATGGCTACACCTTC. Its protein is CASSKRQGTNGYTF. The chain uses TRBV2 and TRBJ1-2; tentative D call: TRBD1 (5 bases). The CDR3 is 14 amino acids. Per the germline V gene, CDR1 is SNHLY and CDR2 is FYNNEI. Trimming removed 5 bases at V and 6 bases at J, with 16 bases between.

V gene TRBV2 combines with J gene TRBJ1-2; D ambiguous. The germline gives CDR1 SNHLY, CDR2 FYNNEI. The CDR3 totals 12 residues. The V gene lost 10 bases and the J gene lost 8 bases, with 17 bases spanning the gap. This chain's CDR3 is CATHRVSKGYTF. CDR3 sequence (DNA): TGTGCCACCCATAGGGTTTCTAAAGGCTACACCTTC.

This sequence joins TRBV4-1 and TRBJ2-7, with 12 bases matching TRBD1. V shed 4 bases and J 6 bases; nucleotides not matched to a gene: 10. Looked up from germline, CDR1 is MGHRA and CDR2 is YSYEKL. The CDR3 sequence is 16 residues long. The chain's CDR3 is CASSPGTGGLPAEQYF. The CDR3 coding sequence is TGCGCCAGCAGCCCCGGGACAGGGGGCCTCCCTGCCGAGCAGTACTTC.

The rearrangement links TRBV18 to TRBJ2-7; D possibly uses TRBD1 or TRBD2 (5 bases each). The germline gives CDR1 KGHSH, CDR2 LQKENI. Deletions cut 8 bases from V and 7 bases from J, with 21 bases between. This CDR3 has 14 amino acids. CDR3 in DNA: TGTGCCAGCCGTACAGGCCCAAGCACGGGGGAGCAGTACTTC. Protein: CASRTGPSTGEQYF.

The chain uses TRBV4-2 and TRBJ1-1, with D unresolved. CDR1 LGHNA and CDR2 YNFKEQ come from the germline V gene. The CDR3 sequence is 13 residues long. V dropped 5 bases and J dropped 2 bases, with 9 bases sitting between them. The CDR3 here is CASSLARNTEAFF. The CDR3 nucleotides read TGTGCCAGCAGCTTGGCGCGCAACACTGAAGCTTTCTTT.

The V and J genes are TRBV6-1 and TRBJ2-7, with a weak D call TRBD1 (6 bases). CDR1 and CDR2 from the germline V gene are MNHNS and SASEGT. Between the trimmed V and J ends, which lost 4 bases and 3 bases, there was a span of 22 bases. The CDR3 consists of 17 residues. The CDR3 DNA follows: TGTGCCAGCAGTGTGACCGGGACACCAAATACGGGCTACGAGCAGTACTTC. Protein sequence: CASSVTGTPNTGYEQYF.

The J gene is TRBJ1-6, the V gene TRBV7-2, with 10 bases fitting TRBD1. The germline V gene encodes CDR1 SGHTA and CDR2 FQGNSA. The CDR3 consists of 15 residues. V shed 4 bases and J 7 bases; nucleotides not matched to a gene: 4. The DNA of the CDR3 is TGTGCCAGCAGCTACGACAGGGGGCAGAATTCACCCCTCCACTTT. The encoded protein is CASSYDRGQNSPLHF.

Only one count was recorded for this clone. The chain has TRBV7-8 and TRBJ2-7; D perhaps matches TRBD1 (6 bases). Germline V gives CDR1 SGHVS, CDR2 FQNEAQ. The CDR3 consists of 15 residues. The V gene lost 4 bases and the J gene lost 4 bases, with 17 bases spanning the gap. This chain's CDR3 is CASSSIPGHFYEQYF. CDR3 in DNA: TGTGCCAGCAGCTCTATACCGGGACACTTTTACGAGCAGTACTTC.

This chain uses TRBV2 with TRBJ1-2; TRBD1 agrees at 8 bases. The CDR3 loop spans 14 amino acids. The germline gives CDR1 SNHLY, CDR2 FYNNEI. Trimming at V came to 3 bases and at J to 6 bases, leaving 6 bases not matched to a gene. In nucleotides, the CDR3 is TGTGCCAGCAGTGACTGGACAGGGACGGATGGCTACACCTTC. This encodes CASSDWTGTDGYTF. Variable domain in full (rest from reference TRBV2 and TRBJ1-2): EPEVTQTPSHQVTQMGQEVILRCVPISNHLYFYWYRQILGQKVEFLVSFYNNEISEKSEIFDDQFSVERPDGSNFTLKIRSTKLEDSAMYFCASSDWTGTDGYTFGSGTRLTVV.